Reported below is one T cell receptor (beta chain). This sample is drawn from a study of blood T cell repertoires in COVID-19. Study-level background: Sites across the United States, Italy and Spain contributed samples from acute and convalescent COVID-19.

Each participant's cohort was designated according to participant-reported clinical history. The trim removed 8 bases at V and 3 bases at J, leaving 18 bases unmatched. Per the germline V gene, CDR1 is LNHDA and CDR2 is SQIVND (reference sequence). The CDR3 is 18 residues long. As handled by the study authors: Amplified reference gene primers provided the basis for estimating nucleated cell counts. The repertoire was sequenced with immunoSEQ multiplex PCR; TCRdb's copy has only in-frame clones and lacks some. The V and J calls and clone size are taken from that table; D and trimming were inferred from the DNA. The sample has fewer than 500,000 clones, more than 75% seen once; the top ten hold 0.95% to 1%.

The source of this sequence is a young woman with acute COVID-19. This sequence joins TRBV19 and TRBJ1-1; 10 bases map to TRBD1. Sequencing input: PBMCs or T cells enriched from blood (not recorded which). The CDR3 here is CASVGGTGALIGYTEAFF. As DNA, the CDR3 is TGTGCCAGTGTCGGAGGGACAGGGGCCTTGATCGGGTACACTGAAGCTTTCTTT.